Listed below are T cell receptor beta chains from one sample, sequenced in a study of blood T cells in healthy people across ages. MiXCR, run by TCRdb on the 5' RACE reads, gives a single entry per CDR3 protein. The data contain 1.5 million to 2 million distinct CDR3 sequences, roughly 28% of them seen just once; the ten biggest clones take up around 7.7%. The sample comprised blood. All receptors derive from a woman aged 30 to 39 in good health. CDR3s include the opening cysteine and the closing phenylalanine or tryptophan. Fields, in order: clone size, V gene, J gene, D gene, CDR3 protein, CDR3 DNA. The D gene is left open where the match is weak. Clone size appears in some rows only: once, few, many, or a class for an expanded clone.

.,TRBV28,TRBJ1-4,TRBD1,CASSLTRNRGGNEKLFF,TGTGCCAGCAGCCTAACCAGAAACAGGGGCGGGAATGAAAAACTGTTTTTT
.,TRBV29-1,TRBJ1-1,.,CSVAHNTEAFF,TGCAGCGTTGCGCATAACACTGAAGCTTTCTTT
many,TRBV7-9,TRBJ1-4,TRBD1,CASSPTGTGNEKLFF,TGTGCCAGCAGCCCGACCGGGACAGGAAATGAAAAACTGTTTTTT
few,TRBV18,TRBJ2-7,.,CASSPSSLNYEQYF,TGTGCCAGCTCACCTTCTTCGCTCAACTACGAGCAGTACTTC
once,TRBV19,TRBJ2-4,.,CASSIRGLSAKNIQYF,TGTGCCAGTAGTATAAGGGGGTTGAGTGCCAAAAACATTCAGTACTTC
.,TRBV21-1,TRBJ1-2,.,CASTSRGIYGYTF,TGTGCCAGCACCTCCAGGGGGATCTATGGCTACACCTTC
once,TRBV10-3,TRBJ2-7,.,CAISEFTYSYNEQYF,TGTGCCATCAGTGAGTTCACGTATTCCTACAATGAGCAGTACTTC
few,TRBV29-1,TRBJ2-7,.,CSVSPGNSYEQYF,TGCAGCGTTTCTCCCGGAAACTCCTACGAGCAGTACTTC
few,TRBV6-5,TRBJ2-7,.,CASSTTSGLYEQYF,TGTGCCAGCAGTACCACGTCCGGACTATACGAGCAGTACTTC
.,TRBV29-1,TRBJ2-3,.,CSVEELGGADTQYF,TGCAGCGTTGAAGAGTTGGGGGGCGCAGATACGCAGTATTTT
.,TRBV18,TRBJ1-2,TRBD1,CASSPNQGVMWYTF,TGTGCCAGCTCACCAAACCAGGGGGTGATGTGGTACACCTTC
few,TRBV28,TRBJ2-2,.,CASSSPSLRDTGELFF,TGTGCCAGCAGTTCCCCTTCCCTAAGGGACACCGGGGAGCTGTTTTTT
many,TRBV7-9,TRBJ2-7,.,CASSRPGYSEQYF,TGTGCCAGCAGCCGACCGGGTTATAGCGAGCAGTACTTC
many,TRBV6-5,TRBJ2-1,TRBD1,CASSPTFPGTGGNEQFF,TGTGCCAGCAGCCCCACTTTCCCCGGGACAGGGGGCAATGAGCAGTTCTTC
.,TRBV28,TRBJ2-7,TRBD1,CASLQGAFYNEQYF,TGTGCCAGCCTCCAGGGGGCTTTTTACAATGAGCAGTACTTC
.,TRBV28,TRBJ2-7,.,CASSLLYRVPYEQYF,TGTGCCAGCAGTCTGCTCTACAGGGTTCCCTACGAGCAGTACTTC
few,TRBV7-2,TRBJ1-1,.,CASRDSPGMSTEAFF,TGTGCCAGCAGAGATAGTCCGGGAATGAGCACTGAAGCTTTCTTT
.,TRBV3-1,TRBJ2-1,TRBD2,CASSQEAGPYNEQFF,TGTGCCAGCAGCCAAGAAGCGGGGCCCTACAATGAGCAGTTCTTC